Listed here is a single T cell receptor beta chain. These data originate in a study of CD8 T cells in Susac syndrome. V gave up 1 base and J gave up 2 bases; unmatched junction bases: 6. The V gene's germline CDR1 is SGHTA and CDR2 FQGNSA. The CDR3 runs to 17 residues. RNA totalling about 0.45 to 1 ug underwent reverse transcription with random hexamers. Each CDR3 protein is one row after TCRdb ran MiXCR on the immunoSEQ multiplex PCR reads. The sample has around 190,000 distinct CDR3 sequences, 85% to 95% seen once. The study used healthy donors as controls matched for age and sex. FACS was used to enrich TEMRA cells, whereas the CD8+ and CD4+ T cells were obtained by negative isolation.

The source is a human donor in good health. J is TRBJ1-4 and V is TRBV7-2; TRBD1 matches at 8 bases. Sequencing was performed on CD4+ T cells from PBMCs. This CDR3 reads CASSLGQGMETNEKLFF. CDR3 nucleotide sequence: TGTGCCAGCAGCTTAGGACAGGGGATGGAGACTAATGAAAAACTGTTTTTT.